The 22 T cell receptor beta chains listed next were all sequenced from one sample in a study of metastatic and nonmetastatic thyroid tumors (dated by TCRdb to 2019 to 2021). Library method: PCR. Sequencing took place on an Illumina HiSeq 4000. TCRdb reprocessing: public reads trimmed at Q25 with fastp, clones called with MiXCR, in-frame beta chains kept. Counted in this sample were about 59,000 clones; 15% to 20% of them appeared once. The ten most abundant clones make up around 9% of the sample. None of the patients had been given any treatment before thyroid surgery. The sequenced material came from blood. Receptors were obtained from a male donor with papillary thyroid cancer or a benign thyroid nodule (not recorded which). Some clones in this sample may be carry-over from other donors' samples.

This clone was seen repeatedly, ten times or more. The chain joins TRBV4-2 to TRBJ2-3; D is unclear. This CDR3 is built from 16 residues. V was trimmed by 1 base and J by 2 bases, leaving 13 bases between them. In germline, CDR1 is LGHNA, CDR2 YNFKEQ. The CDR3 bases are TGTGCCAGCAGCCAAGTTTCGGACGGAAACACAGATACGCAGTATTTT. This sequence encodes CASSQVSDGNTDTQYF.

At least ten counts were recorded for this clone. The chain joins TRBV3-1 to TRBJ2-3; D might be TRBD2 (5 bases). The CDR3 is 14 amino acids. The germline CDR1 and CDR2 sequences are LGHDT and YNNKEL (reference sequence). With 0 bases removed from V and 2 bases from J, the gap between germline ends came to 6 bases. The CDR3 reads CASSQDGDTDTQYF. CDR3 nucleotides: TGTGCCAGCAGCCAAGACGGGGACACAGATACGCAGTATTTT.

J is TRBJ1-1 and V is TRBV6-1; maybe TRBD1 (6 bases). The CDR3 spans 13 residues. Germline-derived CDR1 and CDR2 are MNHNS and SASEGT. The V end lost 3 bases, the J end lost 8 bases, and 13 bases lay between the germline ends. The CDR3 sequence is CASSERPGQEAFF. In nucleotides, the CDR3 is TGTGCCAGCAGTGAGCGACCGGGACAAGAAGCTTTCTTT.

CDR3 bases: TGCGCCAGCAGCCAAGAGATTTTCGGCAGATACCAAGAGACCCAGTACTTC. Translating gives CASSQEIFGRYQETQYF. The gene calls are TRBV4-1 and TRBJ2-5; no reliable D call. The CDR3 loop spans 17 amino acids. Germline loops: CDR1 MGHRA, CDR2 YSYEKL. V lost 0 bases, J lost 0 bases, and 14 bases lay in between.

The table lists this clone with many counts. The chain carries TRBV19 and TRBJ1-1; TRBD1 aligns across 7 bases. Losses at the gene ends were 10 bases for V and 5 bases for J; bases not matched to a gene: 19. This CDR3 spans 16 amino acids. In germline, CDR1 is LNHDA, CDR2 SQIVND (reference sequence). The CDR3 loop is CATLEPYTGARTEAFF. CDR3 nucleotides: TGTGCCACTTTAGAACCATACACAGGGGCGCGGACTGAAGCTTTCTTT.

This clone has ten or more counts. The chain employs TRBV11-1 and TRBJ2-1; D possibly corresponds to TRBD2 (6 bases). Germline CDR1 and CDR2: SGHAT and FQDESV (reference sequence). V was trimmed by 5 bases and J by 1 base, leaving 15 bases between them. There are 16 residues in the CDR3. The CDR3 sequence is CASSGWTGGSYNEQFF. Written as DNA, the CDR3 is TGTGCCAGCAGCGGATGGACTGGGGGGTCCTACAATGAGCAGTTCTTC.

This clone was seen at least ten times. V gene TRBV19 combines with J gene TRBJ1-1; 9 positions match TRBD1. The CDR3 sequence is 15 residues long. Germline assignment: CDR1 LNHDA and CDR2 SQIVND (reference sequence). Trimming took 6 bases from V and 1 from J; bases not matched to a gene: 6. The CDR3 nucleotides read TGTGCCAGTAGACCAAACAGGGGGCCGAACACTGAAGCTTTCTTT. It translates to CASRPNRGPNTEAFF.

On this clone itself: A read error may account for a junction end that differs from germline. The chain combines TRBV20-1 with TRBJ2-7; D gene unclear. Looked up from germline, CDR1 is DFQATT and CDR2 is SNEGSKA (reference sequence). The CDR3 covers 13 residues. This CDR3 reads CSARPYTTYDQYF. The CDR3 DNA follows: TGCAGTGCTAGACCTTACACTACCTACGATCAGTACTTC.

This clone was seen many times. This chain links TRBV6-2 or TRBV6-3 with TRBJ1-4, with 10 bases lining up with TRBD1. The CDR3 has 16 residues. Germline V gene data show CDR1 as MNHEY and CDR2 as SVGEGT. After removal of 5 bases from V and 8 bases from J, the junction contained 11 bases not matched to a gene. The CDR3 nucleotides read TGTGCCAGCAGTCCCTTAACGGGACAGGGGTACGAAAAACTGTTTTTT. Encoded protein: CASSPLTGQGYEKLFF.

This clone was picked up many times. The rearrangement links TRBV29-1 to TRBJ1-1; D unclear. V lost 6 bases and J 4 bases, leaving 12 bases between the germline ends. Germline V gives CDR1 SQVTM, CDR2 ANQGSEA. The CDR3 loop spans 12 amino acids. CDR3 amino acids: CSVRDVVTEAFF. CDR3 DNA: TGCAGCGTGCGGGATGTGGTCACTGAAGCTTTCTTT.

This clone was recorded many times. This sequence joins TRBV7-9 and TRBJ2-7; 8 nucleotides align to TRBD2. J lost 5 bases, V lost 1 base, and 7 bases had no gene match. CDR1 and CDR2 from the germline V gene are SEHNR and FQNEAQ (reference sequence). CDR3 length: 15 amino acids. The CDR3 here is CASSLDAGGYDEQYV. Here the CDR3 DNA reads TGTGCCAGCAGCTTAGATGCGGGAGGCTACGACGAGCAGTACGTC.

Ten or more counts support this clone. The J gene is TRBJ2-1, the V gene TRBV20-1, with TRBD2 identical over 9 bases. CDR1 DFQATT and CDR2 SNEGSKA come from the germline V gene (reference sequence). V shed 2 bases and J 0 bases; nucleotides not matched to a gene: 8. CDR3 size: 17 residues. CDR3 region: CSARSLAGTNSYNEQFF. Here the CDR3 DNA reads TGCAGTGCTAGATCCCTAGCGGGGACTAACTCCTACAATGAGCAGTTCTTC.

V and J are TRBV18 and TRBJ1-5, with 7 bases matching TRBD1. Germline loops: CDR1 KGHSH, CDR2 LQKENI. The V gene end was trimmed by 5 bases and the J gene end by 2 bases; junction bases not matched to a gene: 9. The CDR3 spans 16 residues. CDR3 residues: CASSGLGGFGNQPQHF. Written as DNA, the CDR3 is TGTGCCAGCTCAGGGCTAGGGGGCTTCGGCAATCAGCCCCAGCATTTT.

This clone turned up a few times. The CDR3, as DNA: TGTGCCAGCAGACAGCGGACAGCAATCGCCTACGAGCAGTACGTC. Translating it yields CASRQRTAIAYEQYV. The chain is built from TRBV2 and TRBJ2-7; possible D gene TRBD1, 6 bases. This CDR3 is built from 15 residues. Germline V gene lookup returns CDR1 SNHLY and CDR2 FYNNEI. V was trimmed by 6 bases and J by 2 bases, leaving 17 bases between them.

With respect to this clone: A much larger clone sits a single nucleotide away, making a read error possible. The sample holds other DNA sequences that translate to the same CDR3. The chain employs TRBV5-5 and TRBJ2-2, with 7 nucleotides matching TRBD2. Germline-derived CDR1 and CDR2 are SGHKS and YYEKEE (reference sequence). There are 14 residues in the CDR3. CDR3 bases: TGTGCCAGCAGCTTGCGGCTCCCGAGCGGGGAACTGTTTTTT. Residues: CASSLRLPSGELFF.

This clone has ten or more counts. This rearrangement joins TRBV28 to TRBJ1-2, with D maybe TRBD1 (5 bases). CDR3 length: 12 residues. Germline V CDR1 and CDR2: MDHEN, SYDVKM. The V end was cut by 8 bases, the J end by 13 bases, with 20 bases between. The CDR3 DNA is TGTGCCAGCGGCCGGGACGGACAACACGGCACCTTC. It encodes CASGRDGQHGTF.

This clone was counted a few times. J is TRBJ2-2 and V is TRBV19; D might be TRBD2 (5 bases). The CDR3 consists of 14 residues. V shed 7 bases and J shed 3 bases, with 12 bases lying between them. Germline V gives CDR1 LNHDA, CDR2 SQIVND (reference sequence). CDR3 nucleotide sequence: TGTGCCAGTAAGTGGACTTCTGACACCGGGGAGCTGTTTTTT. Protein product: CASKWTSDTGELFF.

This clone has a count of ten or more. This chain joins TRBV2 and TRBJ2-5; D is unresolved. The CDR3 covers 12 residues. Per the germline V gene, CDR1 is SNHLY and CDR2 is FYNNEI. The V and J ends lost 7 bases and 3 bases respectively, with 9 bases between them. Written as DNA, the CDR3 is TGTGCCAGCATCGGTGGGGAAGAGACCCAGTACTTC. Translating gives CASIGGEETQYF. The whole variable domain, filled in from reference TRBV2 and TRBJ2-5, reads EPEVTQTPSHQVTQMGQEVILRCVPISNHLYFYWYRQILGQKVEFLVSFYNNEISEKSEIFDDQFSVERPDGSNFTLKIRSTKLEDSAMYFCASIGGEETQYFGPGTRLLVL.

The sample holds many counts of this clone. This sequence joins TRBV19 and TRBJ1-1; D is perhaps TRBD1 (6 bases). This CDR3 comprises 13 residues. The V end lost 8 bases, the J end lost 5 bases, and 15 bases lay between the germline ends. The germline V gene encodes CDR1 LNHDA and CDR2 SQIVND (reference sequence). The chain's CDR3 is CASHPLQGTEAFF. DNA for the CDR3: TGTGCCAGTCACCCCCTCCAGGGGACTGAAGCTTTCTTT.

This clone was counted ten times or more. This sequence joins TRBV3-1 and TRBJ2-3, with TRBD1 matching over 9 bases. Germline values: CDR1 LGHDT, CDR2 YNNKEL (reference sequence). Trimming at V came to 0 bases and at J to 4 bases, leaving 11 bases not matched to a gene. The CDR3 spans 18 residues. CDR3 residues: CASSQEQWAGQGADTQYF. The CDR3 region has the DNA TGTGCCAGCAGCCAAGAACAATGGGCGGGACAGGGTGCAGATACGCAGTATTTT.

The sample holds many counts of this clone. A much more abundant neighbour one base away suggests this may be a read error. The chain links TRBV12-3 or TRBV12-4 to TRBJ2-1; 11 nucleotides align to TRBD2. The CDR3 runs to 14 residues. CDR3 loop: CASGTSGTYNGQFF. The CDR3 bases are TGTGCCAGCGGGACTAGCGGCACCTACAATGGGCAGTTCTTC.

Comment on this clone: A much larger clone lies a single base off, so this may be a read error. CDR3 sequence: CASSGRDRETWDTQYF. The CDR3 DNA follows: TGTGCCAGCAGCGGCCGGGACAGGGAAACTTGGGATACGCAGTATTTT. V gene TRBV3-1 combines with J gene TRBJ2-3; 9 nucleotides agree with TRBD1. CDR3 length equals 16 residues. CDR1 and CDR2 from the germline V gene are LGHDT and YNNKEL (reference sequence). Trimming cost V 5 bases and J 6 bases; bases outside gene matches: 12.